This T cell receptor beta chain was found in a study of T cells expressing NK-cell markers. Looking at the study overall: HCMV seropositivity characterized seven of the eight sequenced donors, and seronegativity one.

UMI-tagged 5'RACE template switching yielded the TCR beta cDNA. Reprocessing the 5' RACE reads, TCRdb reports a single entry for every CDR3 protein and omits DNA. The listing contains about 150,000 distinct CDR3 sequences. This CDR3 has 12 amino acids. Germline CDR1 MNHEY, CDR2 SMNVEV (reference sequence). Study-wide results and caveats: Also leading the CD3+CD56-NKG2C+ fraction in a handful of donors were these clonotypes.

With respect to this clonotype: Antigen unknown.

The material sequenced was blood T cells: a sorted CD56 or NKG2C T cell subset, CD4+ or CD8+ T cells, or bulk PBMC T cells (not recorded which). The chain carries TRBV27 and TRBJ2-1. The receptor was derived from a woman aged 50 to 60 in good health. CDR3 loop: CASSSLNNEQFF.